Reported below is one T cell receptor beta chain. Antigen specificity is unknown. Primers for the PCR totalled 60 Vbeta and 13 Jbeta. Measured with immunoSEQ multiplex PCR; TCRdb has only the in-frame clones, and not every one. The listing contains some 52,000 clones. These data are taken from a study of cytomegalovirus exposure and HLA in healthy donors. The overall study: The Caucasian-associated ancestry cluster held about 80% of some 420 genotyped donors. Study observations and caveats: The study labeled roughly 160 TCR beta chains cytomegalovirus-associated. Several of the most significant clusters were apparently associated with common viral pathogens in a later analysis.

CDR3 length: 14 amino acids. V shed 6 bases, J shed 4 bases, and the junction held 4 bases outside the gene matches. Per the germline V gene, CDR1 is SNHLY and CDR2 is FYNNEI. Donors in the study were healthy people who gave bone marrow. The receptor comes from a woman aged 55-70 years in good health and CMV-seropositive. This rearrangement joins TRBV2 to TRBJ2-7, with 12 positions matching TRBD2. Sequenced sample: PBMCs. CDR3 bases: TGTGCCAGCAGAATGACTAGCGGGGGATACGAGCAGTACTTC. This gives the protein CASRMTSGGYEQYF.